One and the same sample provided the 27 T cell receptor beta chains below, sequenced in a study of naive and memory T cell subsets. Two oligonucleotides, mixed equimolar, formed the beta constant-region primer covering TRBC1 and TRBC2. Ligated cDNA was amplified by four rounds of PCR with nested alpha and beta constant-region primers and SP2. TCRdb analysed the UMI-ligation and nested PCR reads with MiXCR anew, one entry per CDR3 protein. The table includes 95,000 to 150,000 distinct CDR3 sequences, around 35% detected once. The sequenced sample was central memory CD4+ T cells from blood. The receptors were sampled from a human donor in good health.

The chain uses TRBV24-1 and TRBJ2-3, with D tentatively TRBD1 (6 bases). The germline V gene encodes CDR1 KGHDR and CDR2 SFDVKD. Between the trimmed V and J ends, which lost 5 bases and 0 bases, there was a span of 11 bases. The CDR3 sequence is 15 residues long. DNA of the CDR3: TGTGCCACCAGTGGGTCGGGACAAAGCACAGATACGCAGTATTTT. It yields the protein CATSGSGQSTDTQYF.

This clonotype was counted ten times or more. The gene calls are TRBV30 and TRBJ1-1; D gene ambiguous. This CDR3 comprises 14 residues. Germline V gene lookup returns CDR1 GTSNPN and CDR2 SVGIG (reference sequence). The ends were cut back, 0 bases at V and 4 bases at J, with 12 bases in the middle. CDR3 bases: TGTGCCTGGAGTGTAGCCAATGGGGTCACTGAAGCTTTCTTT. Translation: CAWSVANGVTEAFF.

The genes are TRBV7-2 and TRBJ2-1; a weak D match, TRBD2 (5 bases). The V end lost 7 bases, the J end lost 0 bases, and 10 bases lay between the germline ends. CDR1 and CDR2 from the germline V gene are SGHTA and FQGNSA. CDR3 length: 14 amino acids. Written as DNA, the CDR3 is TGTGCCAGCACCTCAGACTACTCCTACAATGAGCAGTTCTTC. It translates to CASTSDYSYNEQFF.

The gene calls are TRBV6-2 or TRBV6-3 and TRBJ2-1, with D tentatively TRBD2 (6 bases). The germline CDR1 and CDR2 sequences are MNHEY and SVGEGT. The CDR3 loop spans 16 amino acids. V lost 6 bases and J 2 bases, leaving 17 bases between the germline ends. The CDR3 sequence: CASRFSGTQTYNEQFF. The CDR3 DNA reads TGTGCCAGCAGATTCTCCGGGACTCAAACCTACAATGAGCAGTTCTTC.

V and J are TRBV28 and TRBJ2-3, with 11 nucleotides matching TRBD1. Germline V gene data show CDR1 as MDHEN and CDR2 as SYDVKM. V shed 8 bases and J 3 bases; nucleotides not matched to a gene: 7. The CDR3 covers 15 residues. Here the CDR3 reads CASLYGDRGTDTQYF. CDR3 DNA: TGTGCCAGCCTCTACGGGGACAGGGGGACAGATACGCAGTATTTT.

In this sample, this clonotype turned up a few times. The chain joins TRBV9 to TRBJ2-7; TRBD2 agrees at 8 bases. The CDR3 covers 15 residues. The V segment lost 4 bases and the J segment 6 bases; nucleotides outside the gene matches: 12. Germline V gene data show CDR1 as SGDLS and CDR2 as YYNGEE. Here the CDR3 reads CASSTSGRDRGEQYF. DNA of the CDR3: TGTGCCAGCAGCACAAGCGGGAGAGATAGGGGCGAGCAGTACTTC. The variable domain in full, with the rest retrieved from reference TRBV9 and TRBJ2-7, is DSGVTQTPKHLITATGQRVTLRCSPRSGDLSVYWYQQSLDQGLQFLIQYYNGEERAKGNILERFSAQQFPDLHSELNLSSLELGDSALYFCASSTSGRDRGEQYFGPGTRLTVT.

This clonotype was counted a few times. V is TRBV7-9 and J is TRBJ1-4, with 8 bases identical to TRBD1. Germline values: CDR1 SEHNR, CDR2 FQNEAQ (reference sequence). The CDR3 sequence is 16 residues long. V shed 5 bases and J 6 bases; nucleotides not matched to a gene: 11. CDR3 in amino acids: CASSPIQGQGDEKLFF. The CDR3 DNA reads TGTGCCAGCAGCCCAATCCAAGGACAGGGAGATGAAAAACTGTTTTTT. Combining the CDR3 with reference TRBV7-9 and TRBJ1-4 gives the whole variable domain DTGVSQNPRHKITKRGQNVTFRCDPISEHNRLYWYRQTLGQGPEFLTYFQNEAQLEKSRLLSDRFSAERPKGSFSTLEIQRTEQGDSAMYLCASSPIQGQGDEKLFFGSGTQLSVL.

The V gene is TRBV28, the J gene TRBJ1-5; 7 positions match TRBD1. CDR3 size: 15 residues. J gave up 5 bases and V 2 bases, and 6 bases lay outside the gene matches. Germline values: CDR1 MDHEN, CDR2 SYDVKM. CDR3 sequence reads: CASSLGNRGHQPQHF. The CDR3 DNA follows: TGTGCCAGCAGTTTAGGCAACAGGGGCCATCAGCCCCAGCATTTT.

The rearrangement links TRBV20-1 to TRBJ2-1; possibly TRBD2 for D (5 bases). V was cut by 1 base and J by 4 bases, with 17 bases left in between. The CDR3 runs to 16 residues. In germline, CDR1 is DFQATT, CDR2 SNEGSKA (reference sequence). CDR3 sequence (DNA): TGCAGTGCTAGAGCTTCCTCAGCCCGGGGTTACAATGAGCAGTTCTTC. This gives the protein CSARASSARGYNEQFF.

This clonotype was counted between two and nine times. This chain joins TRBV20-1 and TRBJ2-3; 13 bases line up with TRBD2. Trimming at V came to 5 bases and at J to 2 bases, leaving 13 bases not matched to a gene. The CDR3 length is 18 residues. Germline V gene data show CDR1 as DFQATT and CDR2 as SNEGSKA (reference sequence). The CDR3: CSAAASRLAGGDTDTQYF. CDR3 coding DNA: TGCAGTGCTGCCGCATCTAGACTAGCGGGAGGAGACACAGATACGCAGTATTTT.

This clonotype was seen a handful of times. V gene TRBV4-1 combines with J gene TRBJ2-7, with D perhaps TRBD1 or TRBD2 (6 bases each). CDR1 is MGHRA and CDR2 is YSYEKL in the germline V gene. This CDR3 is 16 amino acids long. V was shortened by 0 bases and J by 4 bases, with 16 bases between the two germline ends. CDR3: CASSQDPGADLYEQYF. The CDR3 bases are TGCGCCAGCAGCCAAGATCCGGGGGCGGACCTGTACGAGCAGTACTTC.

This clonotype was counted a single time. The chain couples TRBV12-3 or TRBV12-4 to TRBJ2-2; 7 bases fit TRBD2. Trimming at V came to 5 bases and at J to 0 bases, leaving 6 bases not matched to a gene. This CDR3 comprises 16 residues. CDR3 protein: CASSRAGIPNTGELFF. The CDR3 DNA reads TGTGCCAGCAGTCGAGCGGGGATTCCGAACACCGGGGAGCTGTTTTTT.

This clonotype has ten or more counts. The chain couples TRBV28 to TRBJ2-2; D assignment may be TRBD1 or TRBD2 (6 bases each). The length of the CDR3 is 16 residues. CDR1 is MDHEN, CDR2 SYDVKM, per germline. V lost 1 base, J lost 4 bases, and 13 bases lay in between. The CDR3 here is CASSLSRGLGTGELFF. The CDR3 DNA reads TGTGCCAGCAGTTTATCACGGGGGCTAGGCACCGGGGAGCTGTTTTTT.

This CDR3 is CASSFGTGTQETQYF. The CDR3 nucleotides are TGCGCCAGCAGCTTTGGGACAGGGACACAAGAGACCCAGTACTTC. The V call is TRBV5-1, the J call TRBJ2-5, with 9 bases that match TRBD1. J gave up 2 bases and V 2 bases, and 4 bases lay outside the gene matches. From germline, CDR1 is SGHRS and CDR2 YFSETQ. The CDR3 consists of 15 residues.

This clonotype was observed a few times. This chain joins TRBV5-1 and TRBJ1-6; tentative D call: TRBD1 (5 bases). CDR3 size: 16 residues. CDR1 SGHRS and CDR2 YFSETQ come from the germline V gene. Trimming left V 5 bases short and J 5 bases short, with 17 bases between. The CDR3 reads CASSQEGTGDNSPLHF. As DNA, the CDR3 is TGCGCCAGCAGTCAGGAAGGCACAGGAGATAATTCACCCCTCCACTTT.

V usage is TRBV20-1 and J usage is TRBJ2-1; TRBD2 matches at 10 bases. The CDR3 covers 14 residues. In germline, CDR1 is DFQATT, CDR2 SNEGSKA (reference sequence). The V segment lost 5 bases and the J segment 12 bases; nucleotides outside the gene matches: 13. The CDR3 DNA reads TGCAGTGCTTTCCTCGGGCTAGCGGGAGAGGTGCAGTTCTTC. Protein: CSAFLGLAGEVQFF.

This clonotype appeared a few times. The chain combines TRBV12-5 with TRBJ1-2; D might be TRBD1 (5 bases). The germline CDR1 and CDR2 sequences are LGHNT and FRNRAP. Trimming stripped 0 bases from V and 2 bases from J, with 13 bases between. CDR3 length equals 16 residues. CDR3 bases: TGTGCTAGTGGTTTGGTACCCGACAGTGAAAACTATGGCTACACCTTC. Translation: CASGLVPDSENYGYTF.

There are many counts of this clonotype. The J gene is TRBJ2-3, the V gene TRBV3-1; D is possibly TRBD2 (5 bases). The CDR3 has 14 residues. Looked up from germline, CDR1 is LGHDT and CDR2 is YNNKEL (reference sequence). V was pared by 0 bases and J by 6 bases, with 10 bases between. The CDR3 DNA sequence: TGTGCCAGCAGCCAAGATCTCCGCGGGGATACGCAGTATTTT. Amino acid sequence: CASSQDLRGDTQYF.

The table lists this clonotype with a count of one. At one boundary the junction diverges from the germline segment, which might be a read error. V usage is TRBV7-9 and J usage is TRBJ2-7, with 7 bases matching TRBD2. The CDR3 runs to 13 residues. Germline V gene lookup returns CDR1 SEHNR and CDR2 FQNEAQ (reference sequence). For the CDR3, the DNA is TGTACCAGCAGCTTAGCGAGCGGGAATAAGCAGTACTTC. Encoded protein: CTSSLASGNKQYF.

The chain carries TRBV6-1 and TRBJ2-4; TRBD1 matches at 7 bases. The V gene end was trimmed by 6 bases and the J gene end by 1 base; junction bases not matched to a gene: 0. Germline V lookup: CDR1 MNHNS, CDR2 SASEGT. The CDR3 extends over 13 amino acids. CDR3 in amino acids: CASRGQAKNIQYF. Here the CDR3 DNA reads TGTGCCAGCAGGGGACAGGCCAAAAACATTCAGTACTTC.

The chain links TRBV7-9 to TRBJ2-1, with 7 bases that match TRBD2. This CDR3 contains 16 residues. Losses at the gene ends were 3 bases for V and 0 bases for J; bases not matched to a gene: 5. The germline V gene has CDR1 SEHNR and CDR2 FQNEAQ (reference sequence). Here the CDR3 reads CASSLIAGGSYNEQFF. For the CDR3, the DNA is TGTGCCAGCAGCTTGATAGCGGGTGGCTCCTACAATGAGCAGTTCTTC.

The V gene is TRBV15, the J gene TRBJ2-3; no firm D call. V was trimmed by 0 bases and J by 6 bases, leaving 10 bases between them. The CDR3 loop spans 14 amino acids. The germline V gene encodes CDR1 LNHNV and CDR2 YYDKDF (reference sequence). For the CDR3, the DNA is TGTGCCACCAGCAGAGACCCTACTACCGATACGCAGTATTTT. Translation gives CATSRDPTTDTQYF.

This chain's CDR3 is CSVVGSGMTAGYTF. CDR3 in DNA: TGCAGCGTTGTAGGATCAGGGATGACGGCCGGCTACACCTTC. V gene TRBV29-1 combines with J gene TRBJ1-2; D is possibly TRBD1 (5 bases). The CDR3 is made up of 14 amino acids. Germline V gene sequence: CDR1 SQVTM, CDR2 ANQGSEA. V lost 4 bases and J 8 bases, leaving 20 bases between the germline ends.

This clonotype has just a few counts. CDR3 nucleotides: TGCAGTACACGCACAGATACGCAGTATTTT. Protein: CSTRTDTQYF. The chain employs TRBV29-1 and TRBJ2-3; D is uncertain. CDR1 is SQVTM and CDR2 is ANQGSEA in the germline V gene. This CDR3 is 10 amino acids long.

The chain combines TRBV28 with TRBJ1-1, with 8 bases lining up with TRBD1. The CDR3 is 15 amino acids. Trimming removed 5 bases from V and 6 bases from J; junction bases left unmatched: 11. The V gene's germline CDR1 is MDHEN and CDR2 SYDVKM. The CDR3 nucleotides are TGTGCCAGCAGTGTAGACAGGGGAGGCGGCGCTGAAGCTTTCTTT. Protein product: CASSVDRGGGAEAFF.

The rearrangement links TRBV10-3 to TRBJ2-5; 9 bases are shared with TRBD1. J gave up 0 bases and V 6 bases, and 2 bases lay outside the gene matches. The CDR3 extends over 14 amino acids. From germline, CDR1 is ENHRY and CDR2 SYGVKD. The CDR3 here is CAISGQGYQETQYF. In nucleotides, the CDR3 is TGTGCCATCAGCGGACAGGGGTACCAAGAGACCCAGTACTTC.

This clonotype was counted between two and nine times. This sequence joins TRBV11-3 and TRBJ2-5; 7 bases line up with TRBD2. The CDR3 has 13 amino acids. V shed 3 bases and J 7 bases; nucleotides not matched to a gene: 5. CDR1 is SGHNT, CDR2 YENEEA, per germline. Here the CDR3 reads CASSFGPGGTQYF. CDR3 DNA sequence: TGTGCCAGCAGCTTTGGCCCGGGAGGGACCCAGTACTTC.